This is a list of T cell receptor beta chains from one sample in a study of T cell changes during pregnancy in multiple sclerosis. Sequenced by immunoSEQ multiplex PCR; TCRdb stores in-frame clones only, minus some. The sample records tens of thousands of clones, about 93% being singletons. The specimen was CD8+ T cells from peripheral blood mononuclear cells, collected in the third trimester of pregnancy. These receptors came from a female donor with multiple sclerosis, enrolled in a pregnancy study. Both conserved end residues are part of each CDR3. The order of the fields is clone size, J gene, D gene, V gene, CDR3 protein, CDR3 DNA. The D gene is left open where the match is weak. Clone size is stated in some rows and not others, as once, few, many or a class when expanded.

clone size: NA
J gene: TRBJ2-7
D gene: TRBD2
V gene: TRBV19
CDR3 protein: CASSIGGTSRMISQYEQYF
CDR3 DNA: TGTGCCAGTAGTATAGGAGGGACTAGCCGGATGATCTCCCAGTACGAGCAGTACTTC

clone size: NA
J gene: TRBJ1-5
D gene: TRBD1
V gene: TRBV6-1
CDR3 protein: CASSSTGEGNQPQHF
CDR3 DNA: TGTGCCAGCAGTAGCACAGGGGAGGGCAATCAGCCCCAGCATTTT

clone size: NA
J gene: TRBJ1-1
D gene: TRBD1
V gene: TRBV5-4
CDR3 protein: CASSLGEDRENTEAFF
CDR3 DNA: TGTGCCAGCAGCTTGGGGGAGGACAGGGAGAACACTGAAGCTTTCTTT

clone size: NA
J gene: TRBJ2-1
D gene: NA
V gene: TRBV19
CDR3 protein: CASSEGGVNSYNEQFF
CDR3 DNA: TGTGCCAGTAGTGAGGGCGGGGTAAACTCCTACAATGAGCAGTTCTTC

clone size: NA
J gene: TRBJ2-7
D gene: TRBD2
V gene: TRBV4-1
CDR3 protein: CASSQYHGTSSEQYF
CDR3 DNA: TGCGCCAGCAGCCAATACCACGGGACTAGTAGCGAGCAGTACTTC

clone size: NA
J gene: TRBJ2-2
D gene: TRBD2
V gene: TRBV7-9
CDR3 protein: CASSPGLAATNTGELFF
CDR3 DNA: TGTGCCAGCAGCCCGGGACTAGCGGCAACGAACACCGGGGAGCTGTTTTTT

clone size: NA
J gene: TRBJ2-7
D gene: TRBD1
V gene: TRBV30
CDR3 protein: CASGQGTYEQYF
CDR3 DNA: TGTGCCTCGGGACAGGGTACCTACGAGCAGTACTTC

clone size: NA
J gene: TRBJ2-7
D gene: NA
V gene: TRBV4-1
CDR3 protein: CASSQDAGLRDEQYF
CDR3 DNA: TGCGCCAGCAGCCAAGATGCGGGACTGCGAGACGAGCAGTACTTC

clone size: NA
J gene: TRBJ1-3
D gene: NA
V gene: TRBV4-1
CDR3 protein: CASSQAGLNTIYF
CDR3 DNA: TGCGCCAGCAGCCAAGCGGGGTTAAACACCATATATTTT

clone size: once
J gene: TRBJ2-3
D gene: TRBD1
V gene: TRBV27
CDR3 protein: CASSSIDREGTDTQYF
CDR3 DNA: TGTGCCAGCAGTTCCATCGACAGGGAAGGTACAGATACGCAGTATTTT

clone size: NA
J gene: TRBJ1-2
D gene: NA
V gene: TRBV6-1
CDR3 protein: CASSEFIQPYGYTF
CDR3 DNA: TGTGCCAGCAGTGAATTTATACAGCCCTATGGCTACACCTTC

clone size: NA
J gene: TRBJ1-1
D gene: NA
V gene: TRBV4-2
CDR3 protein: CASSPGLNTEAFF
CDR3 DNA: TGTGCCAGCAGCCCGGGTTTGAACACTGAAGCTTTCTTT

clone size: NA
J gene: TRBJ1-2
D gene: TRBD1
V gene: TRBV7-6
CDR3 protein: CASSPTPGTGGGNYGYTF
CDR3 DNA: TGTGCCAGCAGCCCTACTCCGGGCACAGGGGGCGGCAACTATGGCTACACCTTC

clone size: NA
J gene: TRBJ2-2
D gene: TRBD1
V gene: TRBV27
CDR3 protein: CASSLVITGVYGELFF
CDR3 DNA: TGTGCCAGCAGTTTGGTTATCACAGGGGTGTACGGGGAGCTGTTTTTT

clone size: NA
J gene: TRBJ2-7
D gene: TRBD2
V gene: TRBV4-1
CDR3 protein: CASSQVAGEQYEQYF
CDR3 DNA: TGCGCCAGCAGCCAAGTTGCGGGGGAGCAATACGAGCAGTACTTC

clone size: NA
J gene: TRBJ2-5
D gene: TRBD2
V gene: TRBV4-2
CDR3 protein: CASRRYLAGAAQETQYF
CDR3 DNA: TGTGCCAGCAGGCGCTATCTAGCGGGCGCCGCACAAGAGACCCAGTACTTC

clone size: NA
J gene: TRBJ2-5
D gene: TRBD1
V gene: TRBV12-5
CDR3 protein: CASGEGQGQETQYF
CDR3 DNA: TGTGCTAGTGGTGAAGGACAGGGCCAAGAGACCCAGTACTTC

clone size: few
J gene: TRBJ2-7
D gene: NA
V gene: TRBV7-9
CDR3 protein: CASSVTTYEQYF
CDR3 DNA: TGTGCCAGCAGCGTGACAACCTACGAGCAGTACTTC

clone size: NA
J gene: TRBJ2-5
D gene: TRBD2
V gene: TRBV10-3
CDR3 protein: CAIRDLGLAEETQYF
CDR3 DNA: TGTGCCATCAGGGACCTCGGACTAGCGGAAGAGACCCAGTACTTC

clone size: NA
J gene: TRBJ2-7
D gene: TRBD2
V gene: TRBV10-3
CDR3 protein: CAISVGGGMSYEQYF
CDR3 DNA: TGTGCCATCAGTGTTGGGGGGGGGATGTCCTACGAGCAGTACTTC

clone size: NA
J gene: TRBJ1-2
D gene: TRBD1
V gene: TRBV28
CDR3 protein: CASSLGAGRTGVFRNYGYTF
CDR3 DNA: TGTGCCAGCAGTTTAGGGGCAGGTCGGACAGGAGTTTTTCGTAACTATGGCTACACCTTC

clone size: NA
J gene: TRBJ2-3
D gene: NA
V gene: TRBV10-3
CDR3 protein: CAISEWVGAAKADTQYF
CDR3 DNA: TGTGCCATCAGTGAATGGGTAGGTGCGGCAAAAGCAGATACGCAGTATTTT

clone size: NA
J gene: TRBJ2-7
D gene: NA
V gene: TRBV29-1
CDR3 protein: CSGMDQGLEQYF
CDR3 DNA: TGCAGCGGGATGGATCAGGGATTAGAGCAGTACTTC

clone size: NA
J gene: TRBJ2-7
D gene: TRBD1
V gene: TRBV6-1
CDR3 protein: CASSERVQGSEQYF
CDR3 DNA: TGTGCCAGCAGTGAACGGGTACAGGGGAGCGAGCAGTACTTC

clone size: once
J gene: TRBJ2-1
D gene: NA
V gene: TRBV19
CDR3 protein: CASTTLDSLGAYNEQFF
CDR3 DNA: TGTGCCAGTACCACACTCGACAGCCTAGGGGCCTACAATGAGCAGTTCTTC

clone size: few
J gene: TRBJ1-2
D gene: NA
V gene: TRBV9
CDR3 protein: CASSVGGGWGYTF
CDR3 DNA: TGTGCCAGCAGCGTAGGCGGGGGCTGGGGCTACACCTTC

clone size: NA
J gene: TRBJ2-7
D gene: NA
V gene: TRBV5-5
CDR3 protein: CASREGEGNSYEQYF
CDR3 DNA: TGTGCCAGCAGGGAGGGGGAGGGCAACTCCTACGAGCAGTACTTC

clone size: NA
J gene: TRBJ2-1
D gene: TRBD2
V gene: TRBV18
CDR3 protein: CASSPPDWTSSNEQFF
CDR3 DNA: TGTGCCAGCTCACCACCGGATTGGACTAGCAGCAATGAGCAGTTCTTC

clone size: NA
J gene: TRBJ1-1
D gene: NA
V gene: TRBV27
CDR3 protein: CASRDSLMNTEAFF
CDR3 DNA: TGTGCCAGCAGGGACAGCCTAATGAACACTGAAGCTTTCTTT

clone size: few
J gene: TRBJ1-5
D gene: NA
V gene: TRBV18
CDR3 protein: CASSPPSGQPQHF
CDR3 DNA: TGTGCCAGCTCACCACCGTCGGGGCAGCCCCAGCATTTT

clone size: NA
J gene: TRBJ2-2
D gene: NA
V gene: TRBV27
CDR3 protein: CASSPQNTGELFF
CDR3 DNA: TGTGCCAGCAGTCCACAGAACACCGGGGAGCTGTTTTTT

clone size: NA
J gene: TRBJ2-7
D gene: TRBD1
V gene: TRBV5-1
CDR3 protein: CASSPGQLTYEQYF
CDR3 DNA: TGCGCCAGCAGCCCGGGACAGCTTACCTACGAGCAGTACTTC